A selection of T cell receptor beta chains follows, all from one sample in a study of shared clonotypes between healthy human individuals. The protocol was immunoSEQ multiplex PCR, while the TCRdb copy is restricted to in-frame clones and leaves out a portion. This table holds 110,000 or so clones, 68% found once. Sequencing was done on a sample of memory CD8+ T cells sorted from blood. These receptors originate from a woman under 40 in good health. Each CDR3 is given with its conserved first and last residue. The order of the fields is D gene, J gene, V gene, CDR3 length, clone size, CDR3 DNA, CDR3 protein. D genes are given only for firm matches. The listing skips clone size in some rows; elsewhere it reads once, few, many or a size class.

D: TRBD2
J: TRBJ2-2
V: TRBV6-1
length: 15
size: -
DNA: TGTGCCAGCATGACGACTAGCGGGAGTGTCGGGGAGCTGTTTTTT
CDR3: CASMTTSGSVGELFF

D: TRBD2
J: TRBJ2-7
V: TRBV27
length: 16
size: few
DNA: TGTGCCAGCAGTTGGACTAGCGGGAGTGGAGCCTACGAGCAGTACTTC
CDR3: CASSWTSGSGAYEQYF

D: -
J: TRBJ2-6
V: TRBV28
length: 16
size: many
DNA: TGTGCCAGCAGTCCAGGGGAATCATCTGGGGCCAACGTCCTGACTTTC
CDR3: CASSPGESSGANVLTF

D: -
J: TRBJ1-2
V: TRBV28
length: 13
size: -
DNA: TGTGCCAGCAGAGAGACGGGCCTCCAGTTTCTCACCTTC
CDR3: CASRETGLQFLTF

D: TRBD1
J: TRBJ2-7
V: TRBV13
length: 15
size: -
DNA: TGTGCCAGCAGCTTAGAGGGACAGGGGGGTTACGAGCAGTACTTC
CDR3: CASSLEGQGGYEQYF

D: -
J: TRBJ2-7
V: TRBV14
length: 13
size: -
DNA: TGTGCCAGCAGCCAAGGGACACGGTACGAGCAGTACTTC
CDR3: CASSQGTRYEQYF

D: -
J: TRBJ1-2
V: TRBV5-1
length: 13
size: many
DNA: TGCGCCAGCAGCTTGCAACAGGGAAGCGGCTACACCTTC
CDR3: CASSLQQGSGYTF

D: TRBD1
J: TRBJ1-5
V: TRBV25-1
length: 14
size: many
DNA: TGTGCCAGCTCGGACAGGGGAGACGCTCAGCCCCAGCATTTT
CDR3: CASSDRGDAQPQHF

D: -
J: TRBJ2-3
V: TRBV4-2
length: 14
size: once
DNA: TGTGCCAGCAGCCCGGACCTAGGCACAGATACGCAGTATTTT
CDR3: CASSPDLGTDTQYF

D: -
J: TRBJ2-1
V: TRBV7-8
length: 15
size: -
DNA: TGTGCCAGCAGATTAGCGGTAAGCTCCTACAATGAGCAGTTCTTC
CDR3: CASRLAVSSYNEQFF

D: TRBD2
J: TRBJ2-2
V: TRBV2
length: 18
size: -
DNA: TGTGCCAGCAGCAATGGACTAGCGGGAGGGGCGAACACCGGGGAGCTGTTTTTT
CDR3: CASSNGLAGGANTGELFF

D: -
J: TRBJ2-7
V: TRBV6-6
length: 15
size: few
DNA: TGTGCCAGCAGTGACTCGTCGGGAGCTTCGTCCGAGCAGTACTTC
CDR3: CASSDSSGASSEQYF

D: TRBD2
J: TRBJ2-3
V: TRBV7-3
length: 16
size: few
DNA: TGTGCCAGCAGCGCTATAGCGGGGAGAAGCACAGATACGCAGTATTTT
CDR3: CASSAIAGRSTDTQYF

D: -
J: TRBJ1-4
V: TRBV4-1
length: 19
size: -
DNA: TGCGCCAGCAGCCAAGAGGACAGCTACCCATATGCAACTAATGAAAAACTGTTTTTT
CDR3: CASSQEDSYPYATNEKLFF

D: -
J: TRBJ1-4
V: TRBV21-1
length: 17
size: -
DNA: TGTGCCAGCAGCAAAGCCCCCTTCGGAAGGGGTCGAGAAAAACTGTTTTTT
CDR3: CASSKAPFGRGREKLFF

D: TRBD1
J: TRBJ2-7
V: TRBV9
length: 15
size: -
DNA: TGTGCCAGCAGCACAACCCGGGACAGCCCCTACGAGCAGTACTTC
CDR3: CASSTTRDSPYEQYF

D: -
J: TRBJ2-2
V: TRBV10-2
length: 14
size: -
DNA: TGCGCCAGCAAGGGCGGGGCGAACACCGGGGAGCTGTTTTTT
CDR3: CASKGGANTGELFF

D: -
J: TRBJ2-1
V: TRBV13
length: 14
size: -
DNA: TGTGCCAGCAGCCCGGGGTTAGCGGACAATGAGCAGTTCTTC
CDR3: CASSPGLADNEQFF

D: -
J: TRBJ1-1
V: TRBV19
length: 14
size: -
DNA: TGTGCCAGTAGTCAAGAAGGGACCTGGACTGAAGCTTTCTTT
CDR3: CASSQEGTWTEAFF

D: -
J: TRBJ1-1
V: TRBV6-1
length: 12
size: -
DNA: TGTGCCAGCAGTGAGCTGAACACTGAAGCTTTCTTT
CDR3: CASSELNTEAFF

D: TRBD2
J: TRBJ2-1
V: TRBV9
length: 13
size: -
DNA: TGTGCCAGCAGCTCCTTGCGGGAGAATGAGCAGTTCTTC
CDR3: CASSSLRENEQFF

D: -
J: TRBJ2-3
V: TRBV27
length: 14
size: -
DNA: TGTGCCAGCAGTTCCCTCAGCGGGTCGGATACGCAGTATTTT
CDR3: CASSSLSGSDTQYF

D: -
J: TRBJ2-2
V: TRBV6-1
length: 12
size: -
DNA: TGTGCCAGCAGCTACGAATCCGGGGAGCTGTTTTTT
CDR3: CASSYESGELFF

D: -
J: TRBJ1-5
V: TRBV30
length: 15
size: -
DNA: TGTGCCTGGAGTGTAAGAGGCAGCCGGAGTCAGCCCCAGCATTTT
CDR3: CAWSVRGSRSQPQHF